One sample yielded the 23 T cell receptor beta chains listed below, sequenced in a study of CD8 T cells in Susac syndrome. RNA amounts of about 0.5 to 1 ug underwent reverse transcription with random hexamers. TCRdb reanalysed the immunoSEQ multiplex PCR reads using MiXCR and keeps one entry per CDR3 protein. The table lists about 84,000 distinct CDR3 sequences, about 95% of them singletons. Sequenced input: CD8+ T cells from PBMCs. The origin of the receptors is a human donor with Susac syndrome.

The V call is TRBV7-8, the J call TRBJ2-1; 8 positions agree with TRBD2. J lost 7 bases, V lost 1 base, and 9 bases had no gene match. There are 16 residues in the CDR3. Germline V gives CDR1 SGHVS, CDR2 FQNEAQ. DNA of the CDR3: TGTGCCAGCAGCTTAGGTCGGGCGGGAGGCCGAAATGAGCAGTTCTTC. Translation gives CASSLGRAGGRNEQFF.

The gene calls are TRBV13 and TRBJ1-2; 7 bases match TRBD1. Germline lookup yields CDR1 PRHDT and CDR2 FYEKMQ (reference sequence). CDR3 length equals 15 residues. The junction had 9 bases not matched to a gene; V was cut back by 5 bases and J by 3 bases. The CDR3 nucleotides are TGTGCCAGCAGCCCTCCCGACAGGGCCGACTATGGCTACACCTTC. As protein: CASSPPDRADYGYTF.

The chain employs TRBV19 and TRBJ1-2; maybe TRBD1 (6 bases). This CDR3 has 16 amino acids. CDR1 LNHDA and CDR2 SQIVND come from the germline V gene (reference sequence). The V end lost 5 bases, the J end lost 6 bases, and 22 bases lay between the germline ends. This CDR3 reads CASSVPRNRDLDGYTF. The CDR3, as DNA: TGTGCCAGTAGTGTGCCCCGGAACAGGGACCTTGATGGCTACACCTTC.

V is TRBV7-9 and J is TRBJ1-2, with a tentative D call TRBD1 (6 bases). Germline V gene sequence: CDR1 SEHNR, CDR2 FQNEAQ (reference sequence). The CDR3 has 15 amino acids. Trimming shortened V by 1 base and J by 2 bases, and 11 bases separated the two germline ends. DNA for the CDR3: TGTGCCAGCAGCTTAGTGGGAGACAGGAACTATGGCTACACCTTC. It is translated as CASSLVGDRNYGYTF.

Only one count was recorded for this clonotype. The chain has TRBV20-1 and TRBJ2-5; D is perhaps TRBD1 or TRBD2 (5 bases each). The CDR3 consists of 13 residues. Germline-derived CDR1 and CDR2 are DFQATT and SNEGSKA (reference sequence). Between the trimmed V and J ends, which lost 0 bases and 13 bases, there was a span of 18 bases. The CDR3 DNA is TGCAGTGCTAGAGATTCAGGGAGCCGTCCCCTGTACTTC. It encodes CSARDSGSRPLYF.

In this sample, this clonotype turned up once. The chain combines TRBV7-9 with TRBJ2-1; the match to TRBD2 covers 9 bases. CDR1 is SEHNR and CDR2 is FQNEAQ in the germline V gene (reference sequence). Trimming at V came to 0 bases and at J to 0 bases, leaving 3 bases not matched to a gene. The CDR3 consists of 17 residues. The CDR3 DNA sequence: TGTGCCAGCAGCTTAGCGGCGGGAGGGAGCTCCTACAATGAGCAGTTCTTC. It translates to CASSLAAGGSSYNEQFF.

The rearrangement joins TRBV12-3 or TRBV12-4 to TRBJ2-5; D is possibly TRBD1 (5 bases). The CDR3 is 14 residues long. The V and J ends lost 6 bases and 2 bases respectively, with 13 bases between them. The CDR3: CASREIGAQETQYF. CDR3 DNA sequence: TGTGCCAGCAGGGAAATTGGGGCACAAGAGACCCAGTACTTC.

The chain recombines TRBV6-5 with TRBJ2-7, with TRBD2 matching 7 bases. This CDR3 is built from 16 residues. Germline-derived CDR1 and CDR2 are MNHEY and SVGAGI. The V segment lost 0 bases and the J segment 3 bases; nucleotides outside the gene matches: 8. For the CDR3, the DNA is TGTGCCAGCAGTTACTCGACCAGCGGGAAGGGCTACGAGCAGTACTTC. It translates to CASSYSTSGKGYEQYF.

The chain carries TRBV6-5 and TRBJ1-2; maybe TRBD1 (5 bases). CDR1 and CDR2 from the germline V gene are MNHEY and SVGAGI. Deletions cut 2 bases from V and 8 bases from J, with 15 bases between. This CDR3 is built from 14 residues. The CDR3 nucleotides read TGTGCCAGCAGTTACGGGACCCCGTTAGCGGGCTACACCTTC. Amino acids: CASSYGTPLAGYTF.

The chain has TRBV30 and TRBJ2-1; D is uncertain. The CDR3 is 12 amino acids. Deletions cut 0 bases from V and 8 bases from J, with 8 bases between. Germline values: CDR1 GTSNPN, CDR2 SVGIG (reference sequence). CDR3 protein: CAWSVRGDEQFF. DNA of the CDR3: TGTGCCTGGAGTGTACGCGGCGATGAGCAGTTCTTC.

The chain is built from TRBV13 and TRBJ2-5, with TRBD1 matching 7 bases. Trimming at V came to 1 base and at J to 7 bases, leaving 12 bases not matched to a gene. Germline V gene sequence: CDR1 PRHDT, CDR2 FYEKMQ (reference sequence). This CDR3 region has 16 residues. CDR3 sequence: CASSLEVDRETGTQYF. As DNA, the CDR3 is TGTGCCAGCAGCTTAGAAGTCGACAGGGAGACGGGGACCCAGTACTTC. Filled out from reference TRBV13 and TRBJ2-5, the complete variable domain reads AAGVIQSPRHLIKEKRETATLKCYPIPRHDTVYWYQQGPGQDPQFLISFYEKMQSDKGSIPDRFSAQQFSDYHSELNMSSLELGDSALYFCASSLEVDRETGTQYFGPGTRLLVL.

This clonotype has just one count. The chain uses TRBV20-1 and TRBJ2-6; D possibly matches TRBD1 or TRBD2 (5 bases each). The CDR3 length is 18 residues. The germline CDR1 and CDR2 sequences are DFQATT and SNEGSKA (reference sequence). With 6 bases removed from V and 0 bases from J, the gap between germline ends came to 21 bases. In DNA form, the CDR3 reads TGCAGTGCCCGCCAGCAGGGAGTTGGTTTCTCTGGGGCCAACGTCCTGACTTTC. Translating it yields CSARQQGVGFSGANVLTF.

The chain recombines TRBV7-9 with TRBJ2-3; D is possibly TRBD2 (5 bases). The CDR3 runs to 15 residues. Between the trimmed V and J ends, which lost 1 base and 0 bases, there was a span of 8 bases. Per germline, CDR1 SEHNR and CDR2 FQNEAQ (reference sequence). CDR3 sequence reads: CASSLGLKSTDTQYF. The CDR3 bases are TGTGCCAGCAGCTTAGGACTAAAGAGCACAGATACGCAGTATTTT.

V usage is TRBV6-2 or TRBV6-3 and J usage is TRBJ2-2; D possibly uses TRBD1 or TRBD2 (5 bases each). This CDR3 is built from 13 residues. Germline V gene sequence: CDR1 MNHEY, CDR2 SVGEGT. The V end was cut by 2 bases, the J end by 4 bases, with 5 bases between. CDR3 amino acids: CASSYGTTGELFF. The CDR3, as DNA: TGTGCCAGCAGTTACGGGACCACCGGGGAGCTGTTTTTT.

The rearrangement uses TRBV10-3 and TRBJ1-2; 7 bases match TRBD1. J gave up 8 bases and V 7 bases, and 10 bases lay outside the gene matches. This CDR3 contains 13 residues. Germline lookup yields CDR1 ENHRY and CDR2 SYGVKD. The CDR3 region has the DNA TGTGCCATCAATCCCGGGACAGTTGTCGGCTACACCTTC. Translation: CAINPGTVVGYTF.

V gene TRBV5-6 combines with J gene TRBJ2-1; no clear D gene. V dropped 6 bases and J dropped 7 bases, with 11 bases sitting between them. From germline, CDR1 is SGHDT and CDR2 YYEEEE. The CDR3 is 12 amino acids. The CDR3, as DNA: TGTGCCAGCACAACCCCCCCGAATGAGCAGTTCTTC. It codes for CASTTPPNEQFF.

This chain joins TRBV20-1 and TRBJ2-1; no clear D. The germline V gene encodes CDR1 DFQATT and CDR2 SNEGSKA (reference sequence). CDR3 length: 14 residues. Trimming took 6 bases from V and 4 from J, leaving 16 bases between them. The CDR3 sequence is CSATKHLKYNEQFF. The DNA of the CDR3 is TGCAGTGCAACCAAACACCTAAAATACAATGAGCAGTTCTTC.

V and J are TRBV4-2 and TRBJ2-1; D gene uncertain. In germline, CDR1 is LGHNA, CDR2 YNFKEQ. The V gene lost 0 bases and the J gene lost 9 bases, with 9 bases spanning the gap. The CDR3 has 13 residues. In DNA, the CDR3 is TGTGCCAGCAGCCAAGAAGCAGGAAGTGAGCAGTTCTTC. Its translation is CASSQEAGSEQFF.

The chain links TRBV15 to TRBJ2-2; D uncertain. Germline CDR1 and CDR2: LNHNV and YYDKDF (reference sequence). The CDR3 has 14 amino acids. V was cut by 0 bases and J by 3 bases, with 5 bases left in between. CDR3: CATSRDWDTGELFF. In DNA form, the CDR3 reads TGTGCCACCAGCAGAGATTGGGACACCGGGGAGCTGTTTTTT.

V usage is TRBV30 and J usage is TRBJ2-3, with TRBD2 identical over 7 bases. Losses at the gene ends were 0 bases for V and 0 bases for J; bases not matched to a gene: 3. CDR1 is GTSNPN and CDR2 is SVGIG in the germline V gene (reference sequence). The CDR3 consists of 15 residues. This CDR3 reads CAWSVTSVSTDTQYF. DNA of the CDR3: TGTGCCTGGAGTGTTACTAGCGTTAGCACAGATACGCAGTATTTT.

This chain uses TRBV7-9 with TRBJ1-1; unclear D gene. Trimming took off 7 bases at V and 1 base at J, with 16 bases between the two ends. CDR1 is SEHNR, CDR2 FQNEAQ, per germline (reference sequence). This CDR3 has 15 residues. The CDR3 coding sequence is TGTGCCAGCATTCCACCCACAGCCAGGAACACTGAAGCTTTCTTT. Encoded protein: CASIPPTARNTEAFF. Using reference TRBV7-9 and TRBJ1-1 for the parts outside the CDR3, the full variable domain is DTGVSQNPRHKITKRGQNVTFRCDPISEHNRLYWYRQTLGQGPEFLTYFQNEAQLEKSRLLSDRFSAERPKGSFSTLEIQRTEQGDSAMYLCASIPPTARNTEAFFGQGTRLTVV.

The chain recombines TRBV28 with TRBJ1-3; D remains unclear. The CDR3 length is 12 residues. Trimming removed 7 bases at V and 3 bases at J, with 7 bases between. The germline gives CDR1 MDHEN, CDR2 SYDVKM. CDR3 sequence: CASNKDGNTIYF. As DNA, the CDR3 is TGTGCCAGCAACAAGGATGGAAACACCATATATTTT.

CDR3 DNA sequence: TGTGCCAGCAGCTTAGGTCGCACAAACGAGCAGTACTTC. Translation gives CASSLGRTNEQYF. The chain has TRBV7-8 and TRBJ2-7, with D unresolved. CDR1 and CDR2 from the germline V gene are SGHVS and FQNEAQ. This CDR3 has 13 amino acids. Trimming took off 1 base at V and 5 bases at J, with 9 bases between the two ends.